The 15 T cell receptor beta chains in this list originate from one sample, sequenced in a study of T cells after yellow fever vaccination. Using its own MiXCR run on the 5' RACE reads, TCRdb lists one record per CDR3 protein. The table shows more than 250,000 distinct CDR3 sequences, with 6.8% occurring only once. The sequences come from PBMCs, collected more than 40 days after the first yellow fever vaccination. These receptors were collected from a man between 18 and 35 years old who received the YFV17D yellow fever vaccine.

The chain joins TRBV4-2 to TRBJ2-3; no clear D. Trimming pared 0 bases from V and 5 bases from J, leaving 15 bases between. Per the germline V gene, CDR1 is LGHNA and CDR2 is YNFKEQ. This CDR3 is built from 16 residues. The CDR3 bases are TGTGCCAGCAGCCAAGAAGGAAGGGCGGCGAAAGATACGCAGTATTTT. Amino acids: CASSQEGRAAKDTQYF.

The genes are TRBV5-5 and TRBJ2-6; 7 bases are shared with TRBD2. In germline, CDR1 is SGHKS, CDR2 YYEKEE (reference sequence). The junction had 6 bases not matched to a gene; V was cut back by 3 bases and J by 9 bases. The CDR3 spans 14 residues. CDR3 residues: CASSYPGGGNVLTF. In nucleotides, the CDR3 is TGTGCCAGCAGCTACCCGGGAGGAGGCAACGTCCTGACTTTC. Filled out from reference TRBV5-5 and TRBJ2-6, the complete variable domain reads DAGVTQSPTHLIKTRGQQVTLRCSPISGHKSVSWYQQVLGQGPQFIFQYYEKEERGRGNFPDRFSARQFPNYSSELNVNALLLGDSALYLCASSYPGGGNVLTFGAGSRLTVL.

This chain connects TRBV6-5 to TRBJ1-2, with D possibly TRBD1 on 6 matching bases. Germline V CDR1 and CDR2: MNHEY, SVGAGI. The CDR3 length is 14 residues. Trimming left V 0 bases short and J 5 bases short, with 10 bases between. For the CDR3, the DNA is TGTGCCAGCAGTTACTCGGGGGGCCGGTATGGCTACACCTTC. It is translated as CASSYSGGRYGYTF.

The CDR3 loop reads CASARGGEETQYF. The DNA for the CDR3 is TGTGCCAGCGCACGGGGGGGGGAAGAGACCCAGTACTTC. The chain recombines TRBV4-2 with TRBJ2-5, with 8 bases lining up with TRBD2. CDR1 and CDR2 from the germline V gene are LGHNA and YNFKEQ. The CDR3 spans 13 residues. The V gene end was trimmed by 8 bases and the J gene end by 3 bases; junction bases not matched to a gene: 5.

This clonotype was counted many times. CDR3 DNA: TGTGCCAGCGGGGGTATTGGGAATGAGCAGTTCTTC. Protein product: CASGGIGNEQFF. The chain carries TRBV2 and TRBJ2-1; perhaps D is TRBD1 or TRBD2 (5 bases each). V lost 8 bases to trimming and J lost 7 bases, with 12 bases between them. This CDR3 has 12 residues. Germline V gives CDR1 SNHLY, CDR2 FYNNEI.

This clonotype was detected only a few times. V is TRBV10-3 and J is TRBJ2-7, with 8 bases fitting TRBD1. CDR1 and CDR2 from the germline V gene are ENHRY and SYGVKD. The CDR3 contains 14 residues. V shed 6 bases and J 4 bases; nucleotides not matched to a gene: 8. CDR3 in DNA: TGTGCCATCAGGGAGGGACAGGCCAAATACGAGCAGTACTTC. Translated: CAIREGQAKYEQYF.

The V gene is TRBV10-2, the J gene TRBJ2-7; 15 nucleotides agree with TRBD2. The CDR3 spans 17 residues. J gave up 2 bases and V 6 bases, and 8 bases lay outside the gene matches. Germline CDR1 is WSHSY and CDR2 is SAAADI. For the CDR3, the DNA is TGCGCCAGCAGCCCATGGACTAGCGGGGGGGCCCCCTACGAGCAGTACGTC. Translation gives CASSPWTSGGAPYEQYV.

This clonotype was detected only a few times. The CDR3 coding sequence is TGTGCCAGCAGTTTACACGGGGGAGTCGACAATGAGCAGTTCTTC. This gives the protein CASSLHGGVDNEQFF. The chain recombines TRBV12-3 or TRBV12-4 with TRBJ2-1, with TRBD2 as a possible D gene (6 bases). V lost 2 bases and J lost 5, with 13 bases in between. This CDR3 is 15 amino acids long.

The chain recombines TRBV5-1 with TRBJ2-7, with D tentatively TRBD1 (5 bases). Trimming took 3 bases from V and 10 from J, leaving 17 bases between them. The V gene's germline CDR1 is SGHRS and CDR2 YFSETQ. The CDR3 has 13 amino acids. Here the CDR3 reads CASSYQSPTAQYF. The CDR3, as DNA: TGCGCCAGCAGCTACCAAAGCCCGACAGCCCAGTACTTC.

This clonotype was recorded a few times. The chain links TRBV5-1 to TRBJ1-2, with a weak D call TRBD1 (5 bases). CDR1 SGHRS and CDR2 YFSETQ come from the germline V gene. CDR3 length: 13 residues. V gave up 0 bases and J gave up 8 bases, with 11 bases separating them. CDR3 amino acids: CASSLVGGTGYTF. CDR3 nucleotides: TGCGCCAGCAGCTTGGTCGGGGGAACCGGCTACACCTTC.

This clonotype appeared many times. This chain links TRBV12-3 or TRBV12-4 with TRBJ2-2; 9 positions match TRBD1. Losses at the gene ends were 3 bases for V and 3 bases for J; bases not matched to a gene: 5. This CDR3 spans 16 amino acids. CDR3: CASSFRQGDYTGELFF. The DNA for the CDR3 is TGTGCCAGCAGTTTCCGACAGGGGGACTACACCGGGGAGCTGTTTTTT.

V gene TRBV10-3 combines with J gene TRBJ2-5; 9 bases fit TRBD1. The CDR3 runs to 14 residues. Per the germline V gene, CDR1 is ENHRY and CDR2 is SYGVKD. Losses at the gene ends were 10 bases for V and 4 bases for J; bases not matched to a gene: 10. CDR3 region: CASKQGARGETQYF. The DNA of the CDR3 is TGTGCCAGTAAACAGGGGGCGAGAGGAGAGACCCAGTACTTC.

This clonotype came up a few times. The V gene is TRBV5-1, the J gene TRBJ1-5; D gene ambiguous. This CDR3 has 16 amino acids. V was shortened by 0 bases and J by 0 bases, with 10 bases between the two germline ends. From germline, CDR1 is SGHRS and CDR2 YFSETQ. The CDR3 loop reads CASSLEGPYSNQPQHF. In DNA form, the CDR3 reads TGCGCCAGCAGCTTGGAGGGCCCGTATAGCAATCAGCCCCAGCATTTT.

In this sample, this clonotype turned up many times. The genes are TRBV7-3 and TRBJ1-1, with a weak D call TRBD1 (5 bases). The germline CDR1 and CDR2 sequences are SGHTA and FQGTGA. This CDR3 contains 13 residues. V was shortened by 5 bases and J by 0 bases, with 7 bases between the two germline ends. The CDR3 loop reads CASSATVNTEAFF. In DNA form, the CDR3 reads TGTGCCAGCAGCGCGACAGTGAACACTGAAGCTTTCTTT.

This clonotype has ten or more counts. The rearrangement links TRBV7-2 to TRBJ2-2; 8 bases map to TRBD2. The CDR3 is 15 amino acids. J gave up 5 bases and V 5 bases, and 7 bases lay outside the gene matches. CDR1 and CDR2 (germline): SGHTA, FQGNSA. The CDR3 region has the DNA TGTGCCAGCAGCCAACAGCCGGGGGGGACCGGGGAGCTGTTTTTT. Encoded protein: CASSQQPGGTGELFF.